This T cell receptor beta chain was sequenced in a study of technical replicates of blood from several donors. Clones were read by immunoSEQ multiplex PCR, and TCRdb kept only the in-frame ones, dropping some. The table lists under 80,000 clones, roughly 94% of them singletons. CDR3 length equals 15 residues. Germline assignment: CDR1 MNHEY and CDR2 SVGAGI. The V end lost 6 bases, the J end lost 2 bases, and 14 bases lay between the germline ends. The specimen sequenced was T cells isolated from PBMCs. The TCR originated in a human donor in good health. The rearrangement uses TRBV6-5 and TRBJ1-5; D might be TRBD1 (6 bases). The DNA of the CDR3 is TGTGCCAGCAGCCTGCAGGGGTCTGGCAATCAGCCCCAGCATTTT. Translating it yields CASSLQGSGNQPQHF.